This is a list of T cell receptor beta chains from one sample in a study of blood T cell repertoires in COVID-19. Sequencing used immunoSEQ multiplex PCR; TCRdb keeps in-frame clones, though not all of them. Of 380,000 or so clones detected, more than 75% appear once; the ten largest clones hold around 0.91%. Specimen: PBMCs or T cells enriched from blood (not recorded which). The receptors were gathered from a woman in her twenties or thirties with acute COVID-19. Both conserved end residues are part of each CDR3. The D gene is left open where the match is weak. Clone size, where shown, is once, few, many, or a class for clones that have expanded.

j_gene,v_gene,len,abundance,d_gene,CDR3aa,CDR3nt
TRBJ2-1,TRBV7-7,15,few,TRBD1,CASSEDRGPANEQFF,TGTGCCAGCAGCGAGGACAGGGGTCCTGCAAATGAGCAGTTCTTC
TRBJ2-4,TRBV2,15,-,TRBD1,CASSEEGQGGNIQYF,TGTGCCAGCAGCGAGGAGGGACAGGGTGGAAACATTCAGTACTTC
TRBJ1-3,TRBV7-2,14,-,-,CASNHPSSGNTIYF,TGTGCCAGCAACCATCCGAGCTCTGGAAACACCATATATTTT
TRBJ2-1,TRBV9,15,-,-,CASSEGPGTYNEQFF,TGTGCCAGCAGCGAGGGCCCAGGGACCTACAATGAGCAGTTCTTC
TRBJ2-2,TRBV5-1,15,-,-,CASSLVGGGPGELFF,TGCGCCAGCAGCTTGGTCGGGGGAGGTCCCGGGGAGCTGTTTTTT
TRBJ1-3,TRBV7-8,17,-,-,CASSLSGLPSSGNTIYF,TGTGCCAGCAGCTTAAGTGGCCTCCCCAGCTCTGGAAACACCATATATTTT
TRBJ2-3,TRBV24-1,14,-,-,CATSDPRSTDTQYF,TGTGCCACCAGTGACCCCAGGTCCACAGATACGCAGTATTTT
TRBJ2-3,TRBV27,15,-,TRBD2,CASRRYAGGQDTQYF,TGTGCCAGCCGGCGCTACGCGGGGGGGCAAGATACGCAGTATTTT
TRBJ2-2,TRBV18,15,-,-,CASSPSTRVSGELFF,TGTGCCAGCTCACCCAGCACCAGGGTTTCCGGGGAGCTGTTTTTT
TRBJ1-3,TRBV24-1,14,-,-,CATSDWGRGNTIYF,TGTGCCACCAGTGATTGGGGCCGAGGAAACACCATATATTTT
TRBJ1-6,TRBV7-9,15,once,-,CASSQFDRINSPLHF,TGTGCCAGCAGCCAATTCGACAGAATTAATTCACCCCTCCACTTT
TRBJ1-2,TRBV5-6,15,-,TRBD1,CASSLDGQARYGYTF,TGTGCCAGCAGCTTGGACGGACAGGCCCGGTATGGCTACACCTTC
TRBJ1-5,TRBV12-1,15,-,-,CSSSFDRDSNQPQHF,TGTTCCAGCAGCTTTGACAGGGATAGCAATCAGCCCCAGCATTTT
TRBJ1-1,TRBV29-1,13,-,-,CSGYRDLNTEAFF,TGCAGCGGCTACAGGGACCTGAACACTGAAGCTTTCTTT
TRBJ1-1,TRBV6-1,17,-,TRBD1,CASSDRYYQGANTEAFF,TGTGCCAGCAGTGATCGGTATTATCAGGGGGCGAACACTGAAGCTTTCTTT
TRBJ2-1,TRBV24-1,15,-,TRBD1,CATSDVVTGGNEQFF,TGTGCCACCAGTGATGTAGTCACAGGGGGCAATGAGCAGTTCTTC
TRBJ2-1,TRBV2,12,-,-,CASGGAVNEQFF,TGTGCCAGCGGGGGGGCAGTCAATGAGCAGTTCTTC
TRBJ1-6,TRBV5-1,15,-,-,CASSLQGGENSPLHF,TGCGCCAGCAGTTTACAGGGTGGAGAGAATTCACCCCTCCACTTT
TRBJ2-2,TRBV18,15,-,-,CASSPDSTNTGELFF,TGTGCCAGCTCACCCGACAGCACGAACACCGGGGAGCTGTTTTTT
TRBJ1-2,TRBV6-5,14,-,-,CASSPLGESYGYTF,TGTGCCAGCAGTCCCCTGGGCGAGAGCTATGGCTACACCTTC
TRBJ2-3,TRBV7-3,16,-,-,CASSPSRQAGADTQYF,TGTGCCAGCAGCCCGAGCCGGCAGGCAGGGGCAGATACGCAGTATTTT
TRBJ1-2,TRBV27,16,-,-,CASSLGWGGQTVGYTF,TGTGCCAGCAGTTTAGGATGGGGGGGCCAGACCGTCGGCTACACCTTC
TRBJ2-1,TRBV11-3,18,-,TRBD2,CASSASGTSGGADNEQFF,TGTGCCAGCAGCGCATCCGGGACTAGCGGGGGGGCGGACAATGAGCAGTTCTTC
TRBJ2-3,TRBV30,13,-,-,CAWSPGSTDTQYF,TGTGCCTGGAGTCCGGGGAGCACAGATACGCAGTATTTT
TRBJ2-1,TRBV5-1,14,-,-,CASSFASSYNEQFF,TGCGCCAGCAGCTTCGCCAGCTCCTACAATGAGCAGTTCTTC
TRBJ2-5,TRBV7-6,15,-,TRBD1,CASSWGQGSQETQYF,TGTGCCAGCAGCTGGGGACAGGGTTCGCAAGAGACCCAGTACTTC
TRBJ1-1,TRBV7-6,16,-,TRBD1,CASSPRQGTENTEAFF,TGTGCCAGCAGCCCTAGACAGGGGACGGAGAACACTGAAGCTTTCTTT
TRBJ2-7,TRBV5-6,16,-,-,CASSLVGSGYSYEQYF,TGTGCCAGCAGCTTGGTGGGCTCAGGGTACTCCTACGAGCAGTACTTC
TRBJ2-5,TRBV7-2,18,-,TRBD1,CASSLYRVPGTGGETQYF,TGTGCCAGCAGCTTATACAGGGTACCGGGGACAGGCGGAGAGACCCAGTACTTC
TRBJ1-1,TRBV7-9,14,once,TRBD1,CASSLATGQGTAFF,TGTGCCAGCAGCTTAGCGACCGGACAGGGCACAGCTTTCTTT
TRBJ1-1,TRBV21-1,15,-,-,CASSTYRGRNTEAFF,TGTGCCAGCAGCACCTACAGGGGAAGAAACACTGAAGCTTTCTTT
TRBJ1-2,TRBV6-5,13,few,-,CATRRGTNYGYTF,TGTGCCACCCGCAGGGGAACAAACTATGGCTACACCTTC
TRBJ2-3,TRBV13,17,-,TRBD2,CASSDLAVGSSTDTQYF,TGTGCCAGCAGCGATCTAGCGGTTGGATCTAGCACAGATACGCAGTATTTT
TRBJ2-2,TRBV7-9,15,-,TRBD1,CASSLRRTGGEELFF,TGTGCCAGCAGCCTCCGACGGACAGGGGGCGAGGAGCTGTTTTTT
TRBJ2-1,TRBV7-2,14,-,TRBD2,CASSPSGSYNEQFF,TGTGCCAGCAGCCCTAGCGGCTCCTACAATGAGCAGTTCTTC
TRBJ2-2,TRBV6-4,17,few,-,CASSSRPYGENTGELFF,TGTGCCAGCAGCTCCCGGCCCTACGGGGAAAACACCGGGGAGCTGTTTTTT
TRBJ1-6,TRBV7-6,16,-,TRBD1,CASSLGGQGANSPLHF,TGTGCCAGCAGCTTAGGAGGACAGGGGGCGAATTCACCCCTCCACTTT
TRBJ1-2,TRBV7-3,13,-,-,CASSLSGVGGYTF,TGTGCCAGCAGCCTATCGGGGGTGGGTGGCTACACCTTC
TRBJ2-7,TRBV11-2,13,-,-,CASSVSGLYEQYF,TGTGCCAGCAGCGTTAGCGGTCTCTACGAGCAGTACTTC
TRBJ2-1,TRBV5-1,13,once,-,CASSLAPYNEQFF,TGCGCCAGCAGCTTAGCGCCCTACAATGAGCAGTTCTTC
TRBJ2-3,TRBV7-2,13,few,TRBD2,CASSSTSADTQYF,TGTGCCAGCAGCTCGACTAGCGCAGATACGCAGTATTTT
TRBJ1-1,TRBV2,13,-,TRBD1,CASTDTGGTEAFF,TGTGCCAGCACCGATACAGGGGGAACTGAAGCTTTCTTT
TRBJ1-2,TRBV4-3,17,few,TRBD1,CASSHPSPPTGDYGYTF,TGCGCCAGCAGCCATCCCTCTCCTCCGACAGGGGACTATGGCTACACCTTC
TRBJ1-4,TRBV9,15,-,TRBD1,CASSVDPTGNEKLFF,TGTGCCAGCAGCGTAGATCCGACAGGGAATGAAAAACTGTTTTTT
TRBJ1-5,TRBV24-1,15,-,TRBD1,CATSDRDRPNQPQHF,TGTGCCACCAGTGATCGGGACAGACCCAATCAGCCCCAGCATTTT
TRBJ2-7,TRBV6-5,14,-,TRBD2,CASGKGTSKYEQYF,TGTGCCAGCGGAAAGGGGACTAGCAAGTACGAGCAGTACTTC